This record looks at one TCR beta chain sequence and its context. The antigen it binds to is not known. No quality values exist for individual bases; no much larger clone is one base distant. V loses 1 base at its end and J loses 9 bases; junction bases beyond the gene matches: 11. The CDR3 runs 16 residues from the cysteine to the phenylalanine. Only the CDR3 DNA stays, 48 bases, in frame from base 1. CDR1 and CDR2 were assigned from the germline V gene as MGHRA and YSYEKL. Libraries were built with PCR. Sequencing instrument: Illumina HiSeq 2500. Unique molecular identifiers were incorporated into TCR beta cDNA libraries to reduce PCR and sequencing biases. Per 1 to 10 million input T cells, some 500,000 cDNA molecules were obtained, such that each molecule approximated one T cell. Patient libraries were prepared and sequenced with the same protocol used for the earlier healthy control dataset. Within a given batch, samples were prepared together, multiplexed and sequenced on the same HiSeq lane. Per the authors' processing: MIGEC handled the raw barcoded reads, throwing out single-read molecular identifier groups before consensus assembly and CDR3 extraction. VDJtools was used for post-analysis of the clonotype tables, and diversity was normalized by down-sampling every dataset to the size of the smallest sample. Repertoire overlap clustering matched CDR3 amino acid but not nucleotide sequences to correct batch-related cross-sample contamination. TCRdb ran its own pipeline on the public reads, namely fastp trimming at Q25 and MiXCR clone calling, and kept in-frame beta chains. Rows matching on CDR3 protein sequence are summarized as one entry with the most common DNA and genes. The V and J calls were determined by TCRdb, not by the authors. The sample yields 600,000 to 750,000 distinct CDR3 sequences; 55% to 60% were counted once. The ten largest clones represent roughly 12% of the sample.

To demonstrate the VDJtools post-analysis software, the study profiled TCR beta repertoires from the peripheral blood of 13 young patients with multiple sclerosis. The multiple sclerosis patients were children and adolescents between roughly 6 and 16 years of age. The sample comes from a study of post-analysis software for immune sequencing data (dated by TCRdb to about 2015). Background on the whole study: Relapsing-remitting, secondary progressive and progressive-relapsing multiple sclerosis were recorded as disease courses, and subtype annotation was lacking for some patients. The patient repertoires were compared against roughly 12 previously published healthy control repertoires obtained from donors aged 6 to 25 years. A subset of samples was prepared in parallel using single-end sample barcoding, then pooled and co-amplified after Illumina adapter ligation.

The full study reports these points: Direct clustering with F measure revealed strong co-clustering of samples prepared in the same batch, which led to a batch-effect correction. Significantly higher frequencies in patients than in controls were found for roughly 5 TRBV segments, including TRBV5-6, TRBV5-1 and TRBV20-1. The control group was slightly older than the multiple sclerosis patient group. Compared with controls, multiple sclerosis patients had significantly lower normalized Chao1 diversity, a finding suggesting substantial peripheral T-cell clonal expansion.

The chain links TRBV4-1 with TRBJ2-4, with 8 bases in between that match TRBD1. This receptor was identified in a girl aged 2 to 9 with multiple sclerosis. The sample was blood. The nucleotide sequence reads TGCGCCAGCAGCCAAGGACAGGGGCCACTATGGGGCATTCAGTACTTC. Protein translation: CASSQGQGPLWGIQYF.